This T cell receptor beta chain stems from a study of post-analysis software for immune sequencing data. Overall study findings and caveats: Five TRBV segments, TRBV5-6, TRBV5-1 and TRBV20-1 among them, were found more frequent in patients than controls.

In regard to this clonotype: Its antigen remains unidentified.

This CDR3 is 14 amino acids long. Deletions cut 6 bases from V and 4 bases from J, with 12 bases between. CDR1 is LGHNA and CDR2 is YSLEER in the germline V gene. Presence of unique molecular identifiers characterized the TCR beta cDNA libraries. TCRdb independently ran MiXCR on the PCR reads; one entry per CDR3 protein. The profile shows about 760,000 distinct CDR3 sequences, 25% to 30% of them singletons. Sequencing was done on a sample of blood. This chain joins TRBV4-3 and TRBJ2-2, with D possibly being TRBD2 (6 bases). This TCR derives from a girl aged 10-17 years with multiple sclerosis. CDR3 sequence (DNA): TGCGCCAGCAGTCCCAGGAGGGGCACCGGGGAGCTGTTTTTT. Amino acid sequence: CASSPRRGTGELFF.